The sequence of this T cell receptor beta chain was determined in a study of T and B cells in COVID-19 patients. About the research overall: In the active-infection cohort, about 90% of the roughly 20 patients had comorbidities linked to unfavorable COVID-19 outcome.

This clonotype was detected a few times. The V segment lost 0 bases and the J segment 6 bases; nucleotides outside the gene matches: 11. The CDR3 covers 17 residues. Germline CDR1 and CDR2: SGHRS and YFSETQ. Multiplex PCR with BIOMED2 TRB-A/B primer pools amplified TRB rearrangements. TCRdb analysed the multiplex PCR reads with MiXCR anew, one entry per CDR3 protein. The sample lists 4,800 or so distinct CDR3 sequences, 30% to 40% occurring once. Each TRB amplification used about 250-550 ng of genomic DNA from blood. The chain joins TRBV5-1 to TRBJ2-2, with TRBD2 matching over 7 bases. This receptor was obtained from a human donor who had recovered from COVID-19. The sample consisted of blood. The CDR3 nucleotides read TGCGCCAGCAGCTTGGGGCCAAGTACTAGCGTGGCCGGGGAGCTGTTTTTT. It specifies CASSLGPSTSVAGELFF.